What follows are 12 T cell receptor beta chains derived from one specimen sequenced in a study of blood T cell repertoires in COVID-19. The table came from immunoSEQ multiplex PCR; TCRdb's copy has only in-frame clones and leaves some out. The sample contains some 38,000 clones, 80% of which appear only once. Material for sequencing was peripheral blood. These receptor sequences come from a woman in her 70s with acute or convalescent COVID-19.

The chain links TRBV6-5 to TRBJ1-3; a possible D gene is TRBD1 (6 bases). Germline V CDR1 and CDR2: MNHEY, SVGAGI. The CDR3 length is 15 residues. Trimming took 7 bases from V and 0 from J, leaving 13 bases between them. CDR3 loop: CASTRQGNSGNTIYF. The DNA for the CDR3 is TGTGCCAGCACTAGGCAGGGGAACTCTGGAAACACCATATATTTT.

The CDR3 protein is CASSLTADTQYF. CDR3 bases: TGCGCCAGCAGCTTAACGGCAGATACGCAGTATTTT. The chain is built from TRBV5-1 and TRBJ2-3; no clear D. The CDR3 spans 12 residues. Germline values: CDR1 SGHRS, CDR2 YFSETQ. V was shortened by 2 bases and J by 4 bases, with 5 bases between the two germline ends.

The chain recombines TRBV11-2 with TRBJ2-7; 9 bases match TRBD2. Germline V lookup: CDR1 SGHAT, CDR2 FQNNGV. CDR3 length: 15 amino acids. V was pared by 2 bases and J by 7 bases, with 9 bases of the junction left unmatched. The CDR3 protein is CASSLMSSGGPEQYF. CDR3 DNA: TGTGCCAGCAGCTTAATGTCCAGCGGGGGGCCGGAGCAGTACTTC.

The V call is TRBV9, the J call TRBJ1-2, with TRBD1 matching over 8 bases. The CDR3 runs to 16 residues. Germline CDR1 reads SGDLS; CDR2 reads YYNGEE. Trimming cost V 0 bases and J 3 bases; bases outside gene matches: 7. The CDR3 sequence is CASSVDGRGRHYGYTF. CDR3 in DNA: TGTGCCAGCAGCGTAGATGGCAGGGGGCGCCACTATGGCTACACCTTC.

The chain recombines TRBV12-3 or TRBV12-4 with TRBJ2-7; TRBD2 is a possible D gene (6 bases). V lost 1 base and J lost 7, with 11 bases in between. The CDR3 is 13 amino acids. The CDR3 sequence is CASSLGGAGEQYF. The CDR3 nucleotides are TGTGCCAGCAGTTTAGGGGGAGCGGGTGAGCAGTACTTC.

The chain joins TRBV3-1 (or the pseudogene TRBV3-2) to TRBJ2-7, with TRBD1 as a possible D gene (6 bases). Germline assignment: CDR1 LGHDT and CDR2 YNNKEL (reference sequence). V shed 4 bases and J shed 6 bases, with 13 bases lying between them. This CDR3 region has 13 residues. In DNA, the CDR3 is TGTGCCAGCAGCCGGGGGCTAGGGGCCGAGCAGTACTTC. Translated, it gives CASSRGLGAEQYF.

The CDR3 loop reads CASSSHIDYAYEQYF. The CDR3 DNA reads as TGTGCCAGCAGCTCCCACATAGACTATGCCTACGAGCAGTACTTC. This chain connects TRBV7-2 to TRBJ2-7, with a possible D match to TRBD2 (5 bases). There are 15 residues in the CDR3. Trimming shortened V by 4 bases and J by 2 bases, and 15 bases separated the two germline ends. Germline V gene data show CDR1 as SGHTA and CDR2 as FQGNSA.

The DNA of the CDR3 is TGTGCCAGCAGTCCCGGGAACATTCAGTACTTC. Translating gives CASSPGNIQYF. The V and J genes are TRBV28 and TRBJ2-4; D is uncertain. Germline CDR1 MDHEN, CDR2 SYDVKM. The CDR3 length is 11 residues. The germline V and J ends were trimmed by 5 bases and 7 bases, with 6 bases remaining between them.

The chain carries TRBV6-6 and TRBJ1-5; D remains unclear. Germline values: CDR1 MNHNY, CDR2 SVGAGI (reference sequence). CDR3 length: 16 amino acids. With 2 bases removed from V and 5 bases from J, the gap between germline ends came to 16 bases. CDR3 residues: CASSYKQSGGYQPQHF. The CDR3 DNA reads TGTGCCAGCAGTTACAAACAGTCCGGAGGATATCAGCCCCAGCATTTT.

This chain joins TRBV2 and TRBJ2-7, with D hard to call. V was trimmed by 0 bases and J by 3 bases, leaving 18 bases between them. This CDR3 spans 17 amino acids. Germline V CDR1 and CDR2: SNHLY, FYNNEI. The CDR3 DNA sequence: TGTGCCAGCAGTGAAGCTTCGTCGACGGGTTTCATCTACGAGCAGTACTTC. This encodes CASSEASSTGFIYEQYF.

The chain couples TRBV29-1 to TRBJ1-3; weak D call: TRBD1 (5 bases). Trimming removed 3 bases from V and 0 bases from J, with 6 bases in between. From germline, CDR1 is SQVTM and CDR2 ANQGSEA. This CDR3 spans 13 amino acids. The CDR3 region is CSVDGGSGNTIYF. CDR3 bases: TGCAGCGTTGACGGGGGCTCTGGAAACACCATATATTTT. Supplemented by reference TRBV29-1 and TRBJ1-3, the full variable domain reads SAVISQKPSRDICQRGTSLTIQCQVDSQVTMMFWYRQQPGQSLTLIATANQGSEATYESGFVIDKFPISRPNLTFSTLTVSNMSPEDSSIYLCSVDGGSGNTIYFGEGSWLTVV.

V and J are TRBV19 and TRBJ2-7, with TRBD1 matching 9 bases. The trim removed 9 bases at V and 0 bases at J, leaving 9 bases unmatched. The germline V gene encodes CDR1 LNHDA and CDR2 SQIVND (reference sequence). CDR3 size: 15 residues. In DNA form, the CDR3 reads TGTGCCAGCAAGTCCGGGACAGGGAGCTCCTACGAGCAGTACTTC. It encodes CASKSGTGSSYEQYF.